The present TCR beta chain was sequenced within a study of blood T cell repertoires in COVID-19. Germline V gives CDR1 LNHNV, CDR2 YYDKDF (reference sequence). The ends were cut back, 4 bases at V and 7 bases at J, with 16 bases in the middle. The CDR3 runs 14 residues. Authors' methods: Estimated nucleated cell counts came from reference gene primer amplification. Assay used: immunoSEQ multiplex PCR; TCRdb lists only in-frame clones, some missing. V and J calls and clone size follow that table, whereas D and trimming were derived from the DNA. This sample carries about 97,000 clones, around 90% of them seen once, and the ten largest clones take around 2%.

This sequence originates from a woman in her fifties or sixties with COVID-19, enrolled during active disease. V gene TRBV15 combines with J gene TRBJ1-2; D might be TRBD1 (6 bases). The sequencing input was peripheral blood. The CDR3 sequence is CATSKGGGESGYTF. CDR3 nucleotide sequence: TGTGCCACCAGCAAAGGGGGAGGGGAATCTGGCTACACCTTC.